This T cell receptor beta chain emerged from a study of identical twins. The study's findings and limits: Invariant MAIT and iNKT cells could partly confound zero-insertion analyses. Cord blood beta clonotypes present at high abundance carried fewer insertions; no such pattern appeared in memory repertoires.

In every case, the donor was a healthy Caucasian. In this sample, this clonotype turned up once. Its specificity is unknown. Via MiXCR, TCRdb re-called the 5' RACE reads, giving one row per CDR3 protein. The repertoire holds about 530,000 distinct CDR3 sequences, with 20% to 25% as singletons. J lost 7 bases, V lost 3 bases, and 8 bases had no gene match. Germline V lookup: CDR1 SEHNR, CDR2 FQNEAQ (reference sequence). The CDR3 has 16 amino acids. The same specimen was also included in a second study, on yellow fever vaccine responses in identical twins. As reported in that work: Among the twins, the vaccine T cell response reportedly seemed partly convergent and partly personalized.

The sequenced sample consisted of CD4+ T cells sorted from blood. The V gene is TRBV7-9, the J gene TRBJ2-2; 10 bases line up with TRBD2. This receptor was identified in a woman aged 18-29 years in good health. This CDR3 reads CASSFPAGGPDGELFF. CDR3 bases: TGTGCCAGCAGCTTCCCAGCGGGGGGGCCGGACGGGGAGCTGTTTTTT.